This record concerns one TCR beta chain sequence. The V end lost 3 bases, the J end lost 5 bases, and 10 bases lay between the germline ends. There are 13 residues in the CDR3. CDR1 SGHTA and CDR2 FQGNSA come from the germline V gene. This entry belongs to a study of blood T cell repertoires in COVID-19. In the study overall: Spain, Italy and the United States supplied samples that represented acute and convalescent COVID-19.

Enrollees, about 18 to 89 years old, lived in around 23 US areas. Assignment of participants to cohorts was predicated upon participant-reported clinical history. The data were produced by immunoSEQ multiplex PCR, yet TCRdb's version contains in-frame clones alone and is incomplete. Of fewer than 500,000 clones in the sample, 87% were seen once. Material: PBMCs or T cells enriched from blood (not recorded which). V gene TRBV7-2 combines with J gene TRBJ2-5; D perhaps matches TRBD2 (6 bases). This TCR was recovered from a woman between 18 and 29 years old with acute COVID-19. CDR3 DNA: TGTGCCAGCAGCTTGGGGGGTTATGAGACCCAGTACTTC. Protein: CASSLGGYETQYF. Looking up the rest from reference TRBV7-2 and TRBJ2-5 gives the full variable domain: GAGVSQSPSNKVTEKGKDVELRCDPISGHTALYWYRQSLGQGLEFLIYFQGNSAPDKSGLPSDRFSAERTGGSVSTLTIQRTQQEDSAVYLCASSLGGYETQYFGPGTRLLVL.